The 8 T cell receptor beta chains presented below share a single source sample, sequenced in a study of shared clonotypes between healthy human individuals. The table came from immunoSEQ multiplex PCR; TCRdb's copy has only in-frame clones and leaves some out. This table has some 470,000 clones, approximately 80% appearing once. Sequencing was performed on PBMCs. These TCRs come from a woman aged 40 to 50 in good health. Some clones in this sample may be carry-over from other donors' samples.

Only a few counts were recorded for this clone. CDR3 nucleotides: TGTGCCAGCAGCTTGCTAGGCGGGACTGAAGCTTTCTTT. Translated: CASSLLGGTEAFF. This chain links TRBV5-6 with TRBJ1-1; no clear D. The CDR3 runs 13 residues. Germline V gene sequence: CDR1 SGHDT, CDR2 YYEEEE. The ends were cut back, 1 base at V and 5 bases at J, with 9 bases in the middle.

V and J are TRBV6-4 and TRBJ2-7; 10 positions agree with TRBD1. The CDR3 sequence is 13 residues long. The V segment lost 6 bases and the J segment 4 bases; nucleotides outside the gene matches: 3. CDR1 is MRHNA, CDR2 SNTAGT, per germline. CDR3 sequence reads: CASSRDRGYEQYF. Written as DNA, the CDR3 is TGTGCCAGCAGCCGGGACAGGGGTTACGAGCAGTACTTC.

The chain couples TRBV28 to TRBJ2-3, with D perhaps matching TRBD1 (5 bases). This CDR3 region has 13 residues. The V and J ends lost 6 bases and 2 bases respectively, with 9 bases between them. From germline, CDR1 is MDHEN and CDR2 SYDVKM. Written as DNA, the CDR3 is TGTGCCAGCAGAGCAGGGCCCACAGATACGCAGTATTTT. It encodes CASRAGPTDTQYF.

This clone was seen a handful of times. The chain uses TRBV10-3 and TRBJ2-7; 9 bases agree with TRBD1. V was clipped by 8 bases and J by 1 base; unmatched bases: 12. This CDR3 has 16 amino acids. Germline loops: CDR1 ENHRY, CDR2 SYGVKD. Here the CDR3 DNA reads TGTGCCATCTCACCTTCAAGGACAGGGGAGTCCTACGAGCAGTACTTC. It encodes CAISPSRTGESYEQYF.

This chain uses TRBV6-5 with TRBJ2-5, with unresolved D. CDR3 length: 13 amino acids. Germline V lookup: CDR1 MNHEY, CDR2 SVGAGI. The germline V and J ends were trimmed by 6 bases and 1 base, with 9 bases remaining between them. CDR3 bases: TGTGCCAGCAGCCCACACCTCCAAGAGACCCAGTACTTC. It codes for CASSPHLQETQYF.

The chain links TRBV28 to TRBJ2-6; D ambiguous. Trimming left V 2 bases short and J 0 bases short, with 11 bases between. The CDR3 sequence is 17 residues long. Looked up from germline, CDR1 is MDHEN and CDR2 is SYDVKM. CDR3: CASSLGVANSGANVLTF. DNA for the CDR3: TGTGCCAGCAGTTTAGGGGTTGCTAACTCTGGGGCCAACGTCCTGACTTTC.

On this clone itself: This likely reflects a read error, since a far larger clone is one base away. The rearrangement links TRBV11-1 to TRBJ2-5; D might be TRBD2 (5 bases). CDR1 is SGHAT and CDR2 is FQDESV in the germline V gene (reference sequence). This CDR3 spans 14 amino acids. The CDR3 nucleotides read TGTGCCAGCAGCCGTCTAGCTAACCAAGAGGCCCAGTACTTC. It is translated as CASSRLANQEAQYF.

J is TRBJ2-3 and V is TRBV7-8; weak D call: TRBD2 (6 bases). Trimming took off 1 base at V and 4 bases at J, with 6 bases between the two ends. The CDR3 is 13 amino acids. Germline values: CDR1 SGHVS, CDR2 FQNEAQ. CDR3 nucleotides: TGTGCCAGCAGCTTAGGGGGGGCAGATACGCAGTATTTT. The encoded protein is CASSLGGADTQYF.